This T cell receptor beta chain appears in the sequencing data of a study of vaccination effects on CD4 cells after COVID-19. Study as a whole: Relative to the second dose, post-vaccine samples were obtained a median of 72 days later.

Libraries were prepared by immunoSEQ multiplex PCR; TCRdb keeps only in-frame clonotypes and omits some of them. Here the sample spans around 60,000 clones, around 78% being singletons. CDR1 is KGHDR and CDR2 is SFDVKD in the germline V gene. V lost 1 base, J lost 1 base, and 3 bases lay in between. This CDR3 contains 13 residues. With regard to this clone: Its antigen is still unknown.

Before sequencing, viral peptide pools were used by the ViraFEST assay to expand antigen-specific CD4+ T cells. CD4+ T cell isolation took place after nine to eleven days of culture. The vaccine given was either BNT162b2 or mRNA-1273, in two doses. Testing of the vaccine recipients showed negative nucleocapsid antibodies and no prior SARS-CoV-2 infection. Wells of roughly 1.9 million PBMC each were grown with about 9.8 IU/ml IL-2 and 9.5 to 10 ug/ml peptides. This chain uses TRBV24-1 with TRBJ1-2; no reliable D call. The input for sequencing was CD4+ T cells from PBMCs cultured with HCoV-229E spike peptides, taken after COVID-19 vaccination. This TCR was recovered from a human donor who received a COVID-19 vaccine. The CDR3 is CATSDFSNYGYTF. The CDR3, as DNA: TGTGCCACCAGTGATTTCAGTAACTATGGCTACACCTTC.